In its sample, the clone carrying this T cell receptor beta chain was seen a few times. The antigen remains unidentified. The data are from a study of liver allograft versus peripheral blood T cells. Study summary: Recipients' peripheral blood T cell receptor repertoires were compared with those in transplanted livers. Regarding the study as a whole: Intragraft T cell receptor repertoires of liver allografts were reportedly distinct from those in peripheral blood.

TCRdb re-called the reads with MiXCR, one entry per CDR3 protein. The table lists fewer than 15,000 distinct CDR3 sequences, about a fifth of them singletons. This CDR3 is 17 amino acids long. Looked up from germline, CDR1 is SGHTA and CDR2 is FQGNSA. J gave up 4 bases and V 0 bases, and 10 bases lay outside the gene matches. This chain connects TRBV7-2 to TRBJ2-3, with 7 bases that match TRBD2. This receptor was taken from a human patient who had a liver transplant. The graft donor may account for some of the T cells. This chain's CDR3 is CASSLAGVAGQADTQYF. The DNA of the CDR3 is TGTGCCAGCAGCTTAGCTGGGGTAGCGGGCCAGGCAGATACGCAGTATTTT. Variable domain in full (rest from reference TRBV7-2 and TRBJ2-3): GAGVSQSPSNKVTEKGKDVELRCDPISGHTALYWYRQSLGQGLEFLIYFQGNSAPDKSGLPSDRFSAERTGGSVSTLTIQRTQQEDSAVYLCASSLAGVAGQADTQYFGPGTRLTVL.